These T cell receptor beta chains were read from a single sample in a study of blood T cell repertoires in COVID-19. Repertoires were generated with immunoSEQ multiplex PCR, while TCRdb's copy carries only in-frame clones and drops some. The sample lists about 170,000 clones, about 93% occurring once. Material for sequencing was peripheral blood. Receptors were obtained from a woman aged 45 to 65 with acute or convalescent COVID-19. Both conserved end residues are part of each CDR3. D genes are given only for firm matches. Only some rows state a clone size, as once, few, many or a class for expanded clones.

CDR3aa: CASSLKTEVETQYF
CDR3nt: TGTGCCAGCAGCTTGAAGACGGAGGTCGAGACCCAGTACTTC
abundance: -
d_gene: -
v_gene: TRBV5-4
j_gene: TRBJ2-5

CDR3aa: CASSSRQGKGEQYF
CDR3nt: TGCGCCAGCAGCTCTAGACAGGGAAAGGGCGAGCAGTACTTC
abundance: -
d_gene: TRBD1
v_gene: TRBV5-1
j_gene: TRBJ2-7

CDR3aa: CASSLSGTGAYEQYF
CDR3nt: TGTGCCAGCAGTTTATCCGGGACAGGGGCCTACGAGCAGTACTTC
abundance: -
d_gene: TRBD1
v_gene: TRBV27
j_gene: TRBJ2-7

CDR3aa: CASSLNPPGTNQPQHF
CDR3nt: TGTGCCAGCTCACTCAACCCTCCGGGTACTAATCAGCCCCAGCATTTT
abundance: -
d_gene: -
v_gene: TRBV18
j_gene: TRBJ1-5

CDR3aa: CASSSDRGVQFF
CDR3nt: TGTGCCAGCAGCTCAGACAGGGGCGTGCAGTTCTTC
abundance: -
d_gene: TRBD1
v_gene: TRBV28
j_gene: TRBJ2-1

CDR3aa: CAWGPRGRGFYEQYF
CDR3nt: TGTGCCTGGGGTCCAAGAGGCAGGGGGTTCTACGAGCAGTACTTC
abundance: -
d_gene: TRBD1
v_gene: TRBV30
j_gene: TRBJ2-7

CDR3aa: CASSIVKGVKYNEQFF
CDR3nt: TGTGCCAGTAGTATAGTTAAGGGGGTGAAGTACAATGAGCAGTTCTTC
abundance: -
d_gene: -
v_gene: TRBV19
j_gene: TRBJ2-1

CDR3aa: CASSLTAQSLHF
CDR3nt: TGTGCCAGCAGCTTAACAGCACAGTCCCTCCACTTT
abundance: -
d_gene: -
v_gene: TRBV7-2
j_gene: TRBJ1-6

CDR3aa: CAWSPGLDPYEQYF
CDR3nt: TGTGCCTGGAGTCCGGGACTAGATCCCTACGAGCAGTACTTC
abundance: -
d_gene: TRBD2
v_gene: TRBV30
j_gene: TRBJ2-7

CDR3aa: CASSLEKTEAFF
CDR3nt: TGTGCCAGCAGTTTAGAGAAAACTGAAGCTTTCTTT
abundance: -
d_gene: -
v_gene: TRBV28
j_gene: TRBJ1-1

CDR3aa: CASSQGPGVTYEQYF
CDR3nt: TGTGCCAGCAGCCAAGGGCCCGGAGTAACCTACGAGCAGTACTTC
abundance: -
d_gene: -
v_gene: TRBV3-1/TRBV3-2
j_gene: TRBJ2-7

CDR3aa: CSVNRDSNTEAFF
CDR3nt: TGCAGCGTAAACCGGGACAGCAACACTGAAGCTTTCTTT
abundance: -
d_gene: TRBD1
v_gene: TRBV29-1
j_gene: TRBJ1-1

CDR3aa: CASSPYTEGDEKLFF
CDR3nt: TGTGCCAGCTCACCCTATACAGAGGGCGATGAAAAACTGTTTTTT
abundance: -
d_gene: -
v_gene: TRBV18
j_gene: TRBJ1-4

CDR3aa: CASSMGQGQPQHF
CDR3nt: TGCGCCAGCAGTATGGGACAGGGTCAGCCCCAGCATTTT
abundance: -
d_gene: TRBD1
v_gene: TRBV10-2
j_gene: TRBJ1-5

CDR3aa: CASSPGTGNSPLHF
CDR3nt: TGTGCCAGCAGCCCCGGGACAGGGAATTCACCCCTCCACTTT
abundance: -
d_gene: TRBD1
v_gene: TRBV4-2
j_gene: TRBJ1-6

CDR3aa: CSASLRGDYTDTQYF
CDR3nt: TGCAGTGCTAGTTTGCGGGGGGACTACACAGATACGCAGTATTTT
abundance: -
d_gene: TRBD2
v_gene: TRBV20-1
j_gene: TRBJ2-3

CDR3aa: CASTRGLGYTF
CDR3nt: TGTGCCAGTACCAGGGGGCTCGGCTACACCTTC
abundance: -
d_gene: TRBD1
v_gene: TRBV28
j_gene: TRBJ1-2

CDR3aa: CASSSRPGHRTDTQYF
CDR3nt: TGTGCCAGCAGTTCACGTCCGGGACACCGCACAGATACGCAGTATTTT
abundance: -
d_gene: -
v_gene: TRBV28
j_gene: TRBJ2-3

CDR3aa: CASTSDRGLEKLFF
CDR3nt: TGTGCCAGCACCTCGGACAGGGGGCTCGAAAAACTGTTTTTT
abundance: -
d_gene: TRBD1
v_gene: TRBV6-6
j_gene: TRBJ1-4

CDR3aa: CASSAGNWGPGETQYF
CDR3nt: TGTGCCAGTAGTGCAGGCAACTGGGGGCCCGGGGAGACCCAGTACTTC
abundance: -
d_gene: -
v_gene: TRBV19
j_gene: TRBJ2-5

CDR3aa: CASVLDRLPYEQYF
CDR3nt: TGTGCCTCGGTTCTAGACAGGTTGCCCTACGAGCAGTACTTC
abundance: -
d_gene: -
v_gene: TRBV30
j_gene: TRBJ2-7

CDR3aa: CASSVGPPAGNTIYF
CDR3nt: TGTGCCAGCAGCGTGGGGCCCCCCGCTGGAAACACCATATATTTT
abundance: -
d_gene: -
v_gene: TRBV9
j_gene: TRBJ1-3

CDR3aa: CASSRTSGRARDTQYF
CDR3nt: TGTGCCAGCAGCCGGACTAGCGGGAGGGCTAGGGATACGCAGTATTTT
abundance: -
d_gene: TRBD2
v_gene: TRBV5-6
j_gene: TRBJ2-3

CDR3aa: CASSLSRDSNYGYTF
CDR3nt: TGTGCCAGCAGCTTGTCGCGAGACAGCAACTATGGCTACACCTTC
abundance: few
d_gene: -
v_gene: TRBV11-2
j_gene: TRBJ1-2

CDR3aa: CASSSRLGRDTF
CDR3nt: TGTGCCAGCAGTTCTCGACTGGGCAGGGACACCTTC
abundance: -
d_gene: -
v_gene: TRBV12-3/TRBV12-4
j_gene: TRBJ1-2

CDR3aa: CASRPPGGSGNTIYF
CDR3nt: TGTGCCAGCAGGCCGCCGGGAGGCTCTGGAAACACCATATATTTT
abundance: -
d_gene: -
v_gene: TRBV6-5
j_gene: TRBJ1-3

CDR3aa: CATLGRMTGELFF
CDR3nt: TGTGCCACCTTGGGCAGGATGACCGGGGAGCTGTTTTTT
abundance: -
d_gene: -
v_gene: TRBV4-2
j_gene: TRBJ2-2

CDR3aa: CSASNRGITEAFF
CDR3nt: TGCAGTGCTAGTAACAGGGGAATAACTGAAGCTTTCTTT
abundance: -
d_gene: TRBD1
v_gene: TRBV20-1
j_gene: TRBJ1-1

CDR3aa: CATSTASSYNSPLHF
CDR3nt: TGTGCCACCTCGACAGCCAGCTCCTATAATTCACCCCTCCACTTT
abundance: -
d_gene: -
v_gene: TRBV19
j_gene: TRBJ1-6

CDR3aa: CAWGRDTQYF
CDR3nt: TGTGCCTGGGGCCGAGATACGCAGTATTTT
abundance: -
d_gene: -
v_gene: TRBV30
j_gene: TRBJ2-3

CDR3aa: CASSAGDSYNSPLHF
CDR3nt: TGTGCCAGCAGCGCCGGGGACTCCTATAATTCACCCCTCCACTTT
abundance: -
d_gene: -
v_gene: TRBV7-9
j_gene: TRBJ1-6

CDR3aa: CSASLGQGGYTF
CDR3nt: TGCAGTGCTAGTCTAGGCCAGGGGGGCTACACCTTC
abundance: -
d_gene: -
v_gene: TRBV20-1
j_gene: TRBJ1-2

CDR3aa: CAISASGGFVADTEAFF
CDR3nt: TGTGCCATCAGTGCTTCAGGGGGCTTCGTTGCCGACACTGAAGCTTTCTTT
abundance: few
d_gene: TRBD1
v_gene: TRBV10-3
j_gene: TRBJ1-1

CDR3aa: CASSPRRGGELFF
CDR3nt: TGTGCCAGCAGCCCAAGGCGAGGCGGGGAGCTGTTTTTT
abundance: -
d_gene: -
v_gene: TRBV5-6
j_gene: TRBJ2-2

CDR3aa: CASSYSAGAISNEQFF
CDR3nt: TGTGCCAGCAGTTACTCGGCAGGGGCTATTTCGAATGAGCAGTTCTTC
abundance: -
d_gene: -
v_gene: TRBV6-5
j_gene: TRBJ2-1

CDR3aa: CASSQVDMGLVYNEQFF
CDR3nt: TGCGCCAGCAGCCAAGTTGATATGGGACTGGTCTACAATGAGCAGTTCTTC
abundance: -
d_gene: -
v_gene: TRBV4-1
j_gene: TRBJ2-1

CDR3aa: CASRTGFGTEAFF
CDR3nt: TGTGCCAGCAGGACAGGGTTTGGCACTGAAGCTTTCTTT
abundance: -
d_gene: TRBD1
v_gene: TRBV28
j_gene: TRBJ1-1

CDR3aa: CASKAVGYNSPLHF
CDR3nt: TGTGCCAGTAAAGCGGTTGGGTATAATTCACCCCTCCACTTT
abundance: once
d_gene: -
v_gene: TRBV19
j_gene: TRBJ1-6

CDR3aa: CAISESTDSYGYTF
CDR3nt: TGTGCCATCAGTGAGTCGACGGACAGCTATGGCTACACCTTC
abundance: -
d_gene: -
v_gene: TRBV10-3
j_gene: TRBJ1-2

CDR3aa: CASTSGRGDHEQYF
CDR3nt: TGTGCCAGCACCTCCGGGCGGGGGGACCACGAGCAGTACTTC
abundance: -
d_gene: TRBD2
v_gene: TRBV7-2
j_gene: TRBJ2-7

CDR3aa: CASSSSGANVLTF
CDR3nt: TGTGCCAGCAGTTCTAGTGGGGCCAACGTCCTGACTTTC
abundance: -
d_gene: -
v_gene: TRBV28
j_gene: TRBJ2-6

CDR3aa: CAWRGWGQGYEKLFF
CDR3nt: TGTGCCTGGAGGGGTTGGGGACAGGGGTATGAAAAACTGTTTTTT
abundance: -
d_gene: TRBD1
v_gene: TRBV30
j_gene: TRBJ1-4

CDR3aa: CASSQGVSRTEAFF
CDR3nt: TGTGCCAGCAGCCAAGGCGTCTCAAGAACTGAAGCTTTCTTT
abundance: -
d_gene: -
v_gene: TRBV3-1/TRBV3-2
j_gene: TRBJ1-1

CDR3aa: CASSLLHRRAEGGQFF
CDR3nt: TGTGCCAGCAGCTTACTCCACCGAAGGGCGGAAGGGGGGCAGTTCTTC
abundance: once
d_gene: -
v_gene: TRBV5-4
j_gene: TRBJ2-1

CDR3aa: CASSSAPGSYEQYF
CDR3nt: TGTGCCAGCAGCTCGGCTCCGGGGTCCTACGAGCAGTACTTC
abundance: -
d_gene: -
v_gene: TRBV7-2
j_gene: TRBJ2-7

CDR3aa: CASSQGKTDYGYTF
CDR3nt: TGCGCCAGCAGCCAAGGGAAGACAGACTATGGCTACACCTTC
abundance: -
d_gene: -
v_gene: TRBV4-1
j_gene: TRBJ1-2

CDR3aa: CASSRDRGNSNQPQHF
CDR3nt: TGTGCCAGCAGTCGCGACAGGGGCAATAGCAATCAGCCCCAGCATTTT
abundance: -
d_gene: TRBD1
v_gene: TRBV28
j_gene: TRBJ1-5

CDR3aa: CASSPPMGRYEQYF
CDR3nt: TGTGCCAGCTCACCACCTATGGGGCGGTACGAGCAGTACTTC
abundance: -
d_gene: -
v_gene: TRBV18
j_gene: TRBJ2-7

CDR3aa: CAWGGGRHALYEQYF
CDR3nt: TGTGCCTGGGGGGGAGGCCGGCACGCTCTGTACGAGCAGTACTTC
abundance: -
d_gene: -
v_gene: TRBV30
j_gene: TRBJ2-7

CDR3aa: CASTPGLARTDTQYF
CDR3nt: TGTGCCAGCACCCCGGGACTAGCGCGCACAGATACGCAGTATTTT
abundance: -
d_gene: TRBD2
v_gene: TRBV3-1/TRBV3-2
j_gene: TRBJ2-3

CDR3aa: CASRDTGGIEAFF
CDR3nt: TGTGCCAGCAGGGACACAGGGGGGATTGAAGCTTTCTTT
abundance: -
d_gene: TRBD1
v_gene: TRBV6-4
j_gene: TRBJ1-1

CDR3aa: CASSLTGGIFTGELFF
CDR3nt: TGCGCCAGCAGCTTGACGGGGGGGATCTTCACCGGGGAGCTGTTTTTT
abundance: -
d_gene: TRBD2
v_gene: TRBV5-1
j_gene: TRBJ2-2

CDR3aa: CASSQDASGGLSPLHF
CDR3nt: TGCGCCAGCAGCCAAGATGCGTCGGGGGGCCTATCACCCCTCCACTTT
abundance: -
d_gene: -
v_gene: TRBV4-1
j_gene: TRBJ1-6